The 12 T cell receptor beta chains reported below all come from one sample, sequenced in a study of shared clonotypes between healthy human individuals. The repertoire was sequenced with immunoSEQ multiplex PCR; TCRdb's copy has only in-frame clones and lacks some. Among approximately 510,000 clones listed, roughly 78% were seen once. Sample: PBMCs. These receptors were collected from a woman aged 40 to 50 in good health. Some clones in this sample may be carry-over from other donors' samples.

This chain uses TRBV6-5 with TRBJ2-7; 12 nucleotides agree with TRBD2. The V segment lost 0 bases and the J segment 2 bases; nucleotides outside the gene matches: 2. CDR1 and CDR2 (germline): MNHEY, SVGAGI. CDR3 size: 16 residues. The chain's CDR3 is CASSYSTSGRPYEQYF. The CDR3 DNA follows: TGTGCCAGCAGTTACTCGACTAGCGGGAGACCCTACGAGCAGTACTTC.

V usage is TRBV10-1 and J usage is TRBJ2-5; D tentatively reads TRBD1 or TRBD2 (6 bases each). The CDR3 is 16 residues long. Per germline, CDR1 WNHNN and CDR2 SYGVQD (reference sequence). Trimming took 2 bases from V and 5 from J, leaving 18 bases between them. The CDR3 DNA reads TGCGCCAGCAGTGAGGGTCTGCAGGGGAGGATGGAGACCCAGTACTTC. It specifies CASSEGLQGRMETQYF.

This clone was counted between two and nine times. The V call is TRBV7-3, the J call TRBJ2-1; 11 bases are a match to TRBD2. Germline V gene sequence: CDR1 SGHTA, CDR2 FQGTGA. V shed 5 bases and J 12 bases; nucleotides not matched to a gene: 15. This CDR3 region has 16 residues. CDR3: CASSPAGTSGPRVQFF. CDR3 DNA sequence: TGTGCCAGCAGCCCTGCCGGGACTAGCGGCCCTCGGGTGCAGTTCTTC.

The rearrangement uses TRBV30 and TRBJ2-7; 7 positions match TRBD2. Germline-derived CDR1 and CDR2 are GTSNPN and SVGIG (reference sequence). V lost 0 bases, J lost 2 bases, and 7 bases stayed unmatched. This CDR3 comprises 15 residues. This CDR3 reads CAWSVGLAVTYEQYF. CDR3 bases: TGTGCCTGGAGTGTAGGTCTAGCGGTTACCTACGAGCAGTACTTC.

The chain carries TRBV7-3 and TRBJ1-3; 9 positions match TRBD1. From germline, CDR1 is SGHTA and CDR2 FQGTGA. Trimming removed 5 bases from V and 8 bases from J; junction bases left unmatched: 4. The CDR3 is made up of 13 amino acids. CDR3 coding DNA: TGTGCCAGCAGCGTGGGACAGGGAGACACCATATATTTT. Translation: CASSVGQGDTIYF.

The chain recombines TRBV5-4 with TRBJ1-2; unclear D gene. Trimming shortened V by 3 bases and J by 2 bases, and 11 bases separated the two germline ends. The CDR3 length is 14 residues. Germline CDR1 and CDR2: SGHNT and YYREEE (reference sequence). CDR3 sequence: CASSSPGGNYGYTF. The CDR3 region has the DNA TGTGCCAGCAGCTCCCCGGGCGGGAACTATGGCTACACCTTC.

This sequence joins TRBV23-1 and TRBJ1-6; D possibly corresponds to TRBD1 (5 bases). TRBV23-1 is annotated as an ORF whose role is uncertain. V lost 4 bases and J lost 0, with 19 bases in between. The CDR3 totals 19 residues. The DNA of the CDR3 is TGCGCCAGCAGTCCCACCGGGACTCCAAGGGCCTCCTATAATTCACCCCTCCACTTT. Encoded protein: CASSPTGTPRASYNSPLHF.

The chain carries TRBV5-4 and TRBJ2-5; 8 bases are shared with TRBD2. V shed 0 bases and J 3 bases; nucleotides not matched to a gene: 4. The CDR3 consists of 15 residues. The V gene's germline CDR1 is SGHNT and CDR2 YYREEE (reference sequence). The CDR3 loop is CASSLGAGGKETQYF. CDR3 nucleotide sequence: TGTGCCAGCAGCTTGGGTGCGGGAGGTAAAGAGACCCAGTACTTC.

This clone was observed a handful of times. V gene TRBV30 combines with J gene TRBJ2-1, with TRBD2 matching over 7 bases. V was pared by 0 bases and J by 7 bases, with 6 bases of the junction left unmatched. Germline V gene sequence: CDR1 GTSNPN, CDR2 SVGIG (reference sequence). CDR3 size: 14 residues. The CDR3 region is CAWSVGGSGNEQFF. In DNA, the CDR3 is TGTGCCTGGAGTGTGGGCGGGAGTGGGAATGAGCAGTTCTTC.

The chain has TRBV6-1 and TRBJ2-7; a possible D gene is TRBD1 (6 bases). The V end was cut by 7 bases, the J end by 0 bases, with 16 bases between. Germline V gene data show CDR1 as MNHNS and CDR2 as SASEGT. The CDR3 is 15 residues long. The CDR3 is CASTRGHVPSYEQYF. The CDR3 region has the DNA TGTGCCAGCACCCGGGGACACGTCCCCTCCTACGAGCAGTACTTC.

V usage is TRBV7-2 and J usage is TRBJ2-1; possibly TRBD2 for D (6 bases). The CDR3 is made up of 15 amino acids. Germline V CDR1 and CDR2: SGHTA, FQGNSA. The ends were cut back, 3 bases at V and 3 bases at J, with 12 bases in the middle. The CDR3 spells CASSFGGTGYNEQFF. The CDR3 bases are TGTGCCAGCAGCTTTGGCGGGACTGGCTACAATGAGCAGTTCTTC.

V usage is TRBV4-2 and J usage is TRBJ1-5, with 8 bases matching TRBD1. This CDR3 contains 15 residues. Unmatched junction bases numbered 7, after V lost 4 bases and J lost 5 bases. Germline loops: CDR1 LGHNA, CDR2 YNFKEQ. The CDR3 sequence is CASSPGDRQDQPQHF. The CDR3 DNA follows: TGTGCCAGCAGCCCCGGGGACAGGCAAGATCAGCCCCAGCATTTT.